This T cell receptor beta chain came from a study of blood T cells in healthy people across ages. With a J-beta primer mix and a sample-barcoded 5' primer, a second PCR ran 7 to 11 cycles. TCRdb reprocessed the 5' RACE reads with MiXCR, giving one entry per CDR3 protein. The top ten hold about 0.8% of the sample, which has roughly 1 million distinct CDR3 sequences, about 23% seen once. In its sample, this clonotype was seen a few times. Per the germline V gene, CDR1 is MNHEY and CDR2 is SVGEGT. After removal of 4 bases from V and 7 bases from J, the junction contained 7 bases not matched to a gene. The CDR3 totals 15 residues. The same sample was also used in a study of T cells of mothers and their children. That study adds: The shaping of TCR recombination output by thymic selection is similar in related and unrelated pairs.

The clonotype originates from a girl aged 2 to 9 in good health. The chain combines TRBV6-2 or TRBV6-3 with TRBJ1-4; 9 bases fit TRBD1. The sample was blood. CDR3 residues: CASSSNRGLREKLFF. CDR3 bases: TGTGCCAGCAGTTCCAACAGGGGGCTACGTGAAAAACTGTTTTTT.